This TCR beta chain originates from a study of CD8+CD57+ T cells in acquired aplastic anemia. Whole-study findings and limits: Patients and controls turned out to have roughly 31 CD8+ CDR3 sequences in common.

All patients picked for sequencing had shown, by flow cytometry, an expansion of CD8+CD57+ cells. Genomic DNA provided the template from which TCR beta VDJ and CDR3 profiles were obtained. TCRdb redid the calling of the reads with MiXCR, one entry per CDR3 protein. There are a few hundred thousand distinct CDR3 sequences in the sample; 82% occur only once, and less than 50% lies in the top ten. On this clonotype itself: Its antigen is unknown.

Trimming stripped 4 bases from V and 11 bases from J, with 23 bases between. The germline CDR1 and CDR2 sequences are SGHDN and FVKESK. The CDR3 has 15 amino acids. Material for sequencing was sorted CD4+, CD8+, or CD8+CD57+ T cells (not recorded which) from PBMCs. The chain has TRBV14 and TRBJ1-1; D remains ambiguous. The sequence came from a human donor with aplastic anemia. The CDR3 spells CASSLDGNYNAQAFF. The CDR3 coding sequence is TGTGCCAGCAGCCTAGACGGCAACTACAATGCTCAGGCTTTCTTT.